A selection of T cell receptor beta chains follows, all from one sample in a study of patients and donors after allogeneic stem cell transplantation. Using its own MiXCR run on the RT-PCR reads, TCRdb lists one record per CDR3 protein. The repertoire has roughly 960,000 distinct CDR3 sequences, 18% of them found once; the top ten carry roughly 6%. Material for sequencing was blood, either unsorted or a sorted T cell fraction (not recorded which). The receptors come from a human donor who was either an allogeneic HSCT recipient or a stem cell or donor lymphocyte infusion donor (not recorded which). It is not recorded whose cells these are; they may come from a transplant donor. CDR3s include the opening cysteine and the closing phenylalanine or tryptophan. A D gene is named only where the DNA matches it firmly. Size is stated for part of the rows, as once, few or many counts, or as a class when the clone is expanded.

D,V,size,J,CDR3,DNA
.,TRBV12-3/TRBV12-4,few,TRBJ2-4,CASSLTEAKNIQYF,TGTGCCAGCAGTTTGACAGAGGCCAAAAACATTCAGTACTTC
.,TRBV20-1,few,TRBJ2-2,CSASRDILTGELFF,TGCAGTGCCTCCCGGGACATACTCACCGGGGAGCTGTTTTTT
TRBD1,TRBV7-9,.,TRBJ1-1,CASSLGQGARTEAFF,TGTGCCAGCAGCTTAGGACAGGGGGCTAGGACTGAAGCTTTCTTT
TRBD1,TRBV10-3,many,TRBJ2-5,CATGQGHPQETQYF,TGTGCCACGGGACAGGGCCACCCCCAAGAGACCCAGTACTTC
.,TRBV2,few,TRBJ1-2,CASRRTSLNYGYTF,TGTGCCAGCAGACGGACGTCGCTGAACTATGGCTACACCTTC
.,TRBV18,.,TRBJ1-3,CASATLPDSSGNTIYF,TGTGCCAGTGCAACCTTGCCAGACAGCTCTGGAAACACCATATATTTT
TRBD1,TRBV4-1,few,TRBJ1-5,CASSQGDRGYQPQHF,TGCGCCAGCAGCCAAGGGGACAGGGGATATCAGCCCCAGCATTTT
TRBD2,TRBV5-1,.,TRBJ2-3,CASSSSGGASDTQYF,TGCGCCAGCAGCTCAAGCGGGGGGGCCTCAGATACGCAGTATTTT
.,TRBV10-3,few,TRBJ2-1,CAISDASNNEQFF,TGTGCCATCAGTGACGCCAGTAATAATGAGCAGTTCTTC
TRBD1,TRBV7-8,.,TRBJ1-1,CASSYRGQEYNTEAFF,TGTGCCAGCAGCTACCGGGGACAGGAGTATAACACTGAAGCTTTCTTT
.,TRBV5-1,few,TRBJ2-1,CASSSNRVPYNEQFF,TGCGCCAGCAGCTCGAACAGGGTTCCCTACAATGAGCAGTTCTTC
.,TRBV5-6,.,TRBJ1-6,CASSLYRENSPLHF,TGTGCCAGCAGCTTGTACAGAGAGAATTCACCCCTCCACTTT
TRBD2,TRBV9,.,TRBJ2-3,CASSWATPGTRGPDTQYF,TGTGCCAGCAGCTGGGCGACACCGGGGACTAGGGGCCCAGATACGCAGTATTTT
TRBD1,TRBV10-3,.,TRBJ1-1,CAIRQGKNTEAFF,TGTGCCATCAGACAGGGGAAGAACACTGAAGCTTTCTTT
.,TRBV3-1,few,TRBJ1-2,CASSQEAPGGRGYTF,TGTGCCAGCAGCCAAGAGGCCCCCGGTGGGCGTGGCTACACCTTC
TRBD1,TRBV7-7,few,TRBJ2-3,CASSLGRGTGATDTQYF,TGTGCTAGCAGCTTAGGCAGGGGGACAGGGGCCACAGATACGCAGTATTTT
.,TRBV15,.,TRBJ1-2,CATSRVRGNYGYTF,TGTGCCACCAGCAGAGTGCGGGGAAACTATGGCTACACCTTC
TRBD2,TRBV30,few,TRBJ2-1,CAWSVVAGGQTEQFF,TGTGCCTGGAGTGTTGTAGCGGGGGGGCAAACTGAGCAGTTCTTC
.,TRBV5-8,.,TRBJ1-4,CASSLDQNDEKLFF,TGTGCCAGCAGCTTGGATCAGAACGATGAAAAACTGTTTTTT
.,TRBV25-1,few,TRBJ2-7,CASSFADYEQYF,TGTGCCAGCAGCTTCGCGGACTACGAGCAGTACTTC
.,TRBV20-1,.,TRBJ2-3,CSAKEVNGDTQYF,TGCAGTGCGAAGGAGGTGAACGGGGATACGCAGTATTTT
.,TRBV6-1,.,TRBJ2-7,CASSQQTGVSNEQYF,TGTGCCAGCAGTCAACAAACGGGGGTGTCGAACGAGCAGTACTTC
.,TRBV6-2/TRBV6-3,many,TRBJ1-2,CASSYAEGYGYTF,TGTGCCAGCAGTTATGCAGAAGGCTATGGCTACACCTTC
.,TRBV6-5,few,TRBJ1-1,CASSYSGQISEAFF,TGTGCCAGCAGTTACTCAGGACAAATCAGTGAAGCTTTCTTT
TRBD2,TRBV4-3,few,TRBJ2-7,CASSQVWGGDYEQYF,TGCGCCAGCAGCCAAGTTTGGGGGGGAGACTACGAGCAGTACTTC
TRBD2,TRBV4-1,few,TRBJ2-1,CASSQEGAGVDNEQFF,TGCGCCAGCAGCCAAGAAGGAGCGGGAGTGGACAATGAGCAGTTCTTC
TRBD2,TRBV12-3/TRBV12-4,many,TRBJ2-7,CASRGTSNDYEQYF,TGTGCCAGCAGGGGGACTAGCAATGACTACGAGCAGTACTTC
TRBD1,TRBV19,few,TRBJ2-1,CASSSDRAPFF,TGTGCCAGTAGTTCAGACAGGGCTCCGTTCTTC
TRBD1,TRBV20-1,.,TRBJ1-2,CSARDARQGIYGYTF,TGCAGTGCTAGAGATGCCCGACAGGGAATCTATGGCTACACCTTC
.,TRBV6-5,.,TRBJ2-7,CASSYLSKGRGEQYF,TGTGCCAGCAGTTACTTGAGTAAGGGGCGCGGAGAGCAGTACTTC
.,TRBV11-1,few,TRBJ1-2,CASSFLVFQQPSNYGYTF,TGTGCCAGCAGCTTCCTGGTGTTTCAGCAGCCATCTAACTATGGCTACACCTTC
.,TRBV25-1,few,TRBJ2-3,CASSDPIDTQYF,TGTGCCAGCAGTGATCCGATAGATACGCAGTATTTT
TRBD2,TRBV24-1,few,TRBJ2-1,CATSDSRGGAGYHEQFF,TGTGCCACCAGTGATTCGCGCGGGGGGGCAGGCTACCATGAGCAGTTCTTC
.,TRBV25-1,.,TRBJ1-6,CASSEFRGARENSPLHF,TGTGCCAGCAGTGAATTTAGGGGGGCGCGGGAAAATTCACCCCTCCACTTT
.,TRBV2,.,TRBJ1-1,CASSYITGKGTEAFF,TGTGCCAGCAGTTACATTACAGGGAAGGGCACTGAAGCTTTCTTT
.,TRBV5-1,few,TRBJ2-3,CASSLKTGPRYTDTQYF,TGCGCCAGCAGCTTGAAAACAGGACCGCGTTACACAGATACGCAGTATTTT
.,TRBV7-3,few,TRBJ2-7,CASSPNEQYF,TGTGCCAGCAGCCCGAACGAGCAGTACTTC
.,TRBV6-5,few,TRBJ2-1,CASSYSSGRVNEQFF,TGTGCCAGCAGTTACTCGAGCGGTCGAGTCAATGAGCAGTTCTTC